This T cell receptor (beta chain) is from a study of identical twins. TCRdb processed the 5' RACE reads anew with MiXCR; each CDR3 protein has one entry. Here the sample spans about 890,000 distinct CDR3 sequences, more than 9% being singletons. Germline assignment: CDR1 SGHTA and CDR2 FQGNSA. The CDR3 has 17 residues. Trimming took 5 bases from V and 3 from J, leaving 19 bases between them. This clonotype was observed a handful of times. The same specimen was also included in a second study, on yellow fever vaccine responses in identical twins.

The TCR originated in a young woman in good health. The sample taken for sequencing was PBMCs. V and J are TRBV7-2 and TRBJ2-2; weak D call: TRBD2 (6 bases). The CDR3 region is CASSPKRTNSHTGELFF. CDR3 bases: TGTGCCAGCAGCCCGAAGAGGACTAACTCCCACACCGGGGAGCTGTTTTTT.